This TCR beta chain was recorded in a study of cytomegalovirus exposure and HLA in healthy donors. This clone appeared once. The PCR employed 60 Vbeta primers together with 13 Jbeta primers. Repertoires were generated with immunoSEQ multiplex PCR, while TCRdb's copy carries only in-frame clones and drops some. This table has around 130,000 clones, 74% appearing once. The sample comprised PBMCs. This clonotype was obtained from a woman in her fifties or sixties in good health and CMV-seropositive.

CDR3 sequence reads: CASSTARESKNIQYF. In nucleotides, the CDR3 is TGCGCCAGCAGCACGGCGAGGGAGTCCAAAAACATTCAGTACTTC. The chain joins TRBV5-1 to TRBJ2-4; a possible D gene is TRBD2 (5 bases). The CDR3 has 15 amino acids. Germline V gives CDR1 SGHRS, CDR2 YFSETQ. Trimming removed 4 bases at V and 2 bases at J, with 13 bases between.